What follows are 29 T cell receptor beta chains derived from one specimen sequenced in a study of cytomegalovirus exposure and HLA in healthy donors. In the PCR, 60 Vbeta and 13 Jbeta primers were used. Assay: immunoSEQ multiplex PCR; the TCRdb copy retains only in-frame clones and omits some. The sample includes roughly 100,000 clones, just under 80% of them seen just once. Material for sequencing was PBMCs. Receptors originate from a male donor in good health and CMV-seronegative.

The gene calls are TRBV6-1 and TRBJ1-2; D is ambiguous. The CDR3 extends over 12 amino acids. The germline gives CDR1 MNHNS, CDR2 SASEGT. Trimming left V 5 bases short and J 1 base short, with 5 bases between. DNA for the CDR3: TGTGCCAGCAGTAGACTTAACTATGGCTACACCTTC. Translating gives CASSRLNYGYTF.

CDR3 bases: TGTGCCAGCAGCGCGGGACAGGTCTCCTACGAGCAGTACTTC. It encodes CASSAGQVSYEQYF. The rearrangement links TRBV7-2 to TRBJ2-7, with 8 bases matching TRBD1. V lost 5 bases, J lost 0 bases, and 3 bases stayed unmatched. Germline CDR1 is SGHTA and CDR2 is FQGNSA. The CDR3 totals 14 residues. The full variable domain, rest sourced from reference TRBV7-2 and TRBJ2-7, is GAGVSQSPSNKVTEKGKDVELRCDPISGHTALYWYRQSLGQGLEFLIYFQGNSAPDKSGLPSDRFSAERTGGSVSTLTIQRTQQEDSAVYLCASSAGQVSYEQYFGPGTRLTVT.

The V gene is TRBV27, the J gene TRBJ1-1, with 8 bases lining up with TRBD1. Germline V gene data show CDR1 as MNHEY and CDR2 as SMNVEV (reference sequence). This CDR3 region has 14 residues. With V trimmed by 4 bases and J by 5 bases, 6 bases remained unmatched. The CDR3 here is CASSYQGALTEAFF. In nucleotides, the CDR3 is TGTGCCAGCAGTTATCAGGGGGCCTTGACTGAAGCTTTCTTT.

The genes are TRBV19 and TRBJ1-1; unclear D gene. Germline CDR1 and CDR2: LNHDA and SQIVND (reference sequence). This CDR3 region has 10 residues. V lost 6 bases to trimming and J lost 5 bases, with 4 bases between them. CDR3 in DNA: TGTGCCAGTAGGAGGACTGAAGCTTTCTTT. This translates into CASRRTEAFF.

The chain carries TRBV5-6 and TRBJ2-2, with no clear D. V was pared by 2 bases and J by 8 bases, with 10 bases between. This CDR3 has 13 residues. Germline loops: CDR1 SGHDT, CDR2 YYEEEE. The CDR3, as DNA: TGTGCCAGCAGCTTCCACGGAGAAGGGGAGCTGTTTTTT. This sequence encodes CASSFHGEGELFF.

This clone was seen a few times. This sequence joins TRBV6-1 and TRBJ1-5; D possibly corresponds to TRBD1 (6 bases). Germline lookup yields CDR1 MNHNS and CDR2 SASEGT. Between the trimmed V and J ends, which lost 7 bases and 3 bases, there was a span of 13 bases. CDR3 length: 14 amino acids. The CDR3 reads CASIPGHHNQPQHF. As DNA, the CDR3 is TGTGCCAGCATTCCGGGACACCACAATCAGCCCCAGCATTTT.

The chain links TRBV25-1 to TRBJ1-2, with a tentative D call TRBD1 (6 bases). Germline assignment: CDR1 MGHDK and CDR2 SYGVNS. Trimming shortened V by 3 bases and J by 0 bases, and 11 bases separated the two germline ends. This CDR3 spans 15 amino acids. The CDR3 here is CASSDAGVTNYGYTF. DNA for the CDR3: TGTGCCAGCAGTGATGCAGGGGTAACTAACTATGGCTACACCTTC.

The gene calls are TRBV9 and TRBJ2-1; 9 bases are shared with TRBD2. J gave up 0 bases and V 0 bases, and 13 bases lay outside the gene matches. Germline CDR1 and CDR2: SGDLS and YYNGEE. The CDR3 spans 20 residues. CDR3: CASSVAMASGTLSSYNEQFF. The CDR3 nucleotides are TGTGCCAGCAGCGTAGCTATGGCTAGCGGGACACTAAGCTCCTACAATGAGCAGTTCTTC.

This clone occurred a few times. The chain links TRBV6-1 to TRBJ2-2, with TRBD2 matching over 9 bases. The CDR3 consists of 15 residues. The germline CDR1 and CDR2 sequences are MNHNS and SASEGT. V trimming: 3 bases; J trimming: 5 bases; junction bases outside the gene matches: 4. The CDR3 region is CASSDQTSGTGELFF. Written as DNA, the CDR3 is TGTGCCAGCAGTGATCAGACTAGCGGAACCGGGGAGCTGTTTTTT.

The V and J genes are TRBV6-5 and TRBJ2-3; maybe TRBD2 (6 bases). Germline assignment: CDR1 MNHEY and CDR2 SVGAGI. CDR3 length: 13 residues. V shed 11 bases and J shed 1 base, with 13 bases lying between them. The CDR3 DNA reads TGTGCCGTACTAGCTGGGGGCACAGATACGCAGTATTTT. Translated, it gives CAVLAGGTDTQYF.

The chain employs TRBV9 and TRBJ2-3, with D possibly matching TRBD2 (5 bases). The CDR3 contains 15 residues. The V end lost 0 bases, the J end lost 1 base, and 9 bases lay between the germline ends. Germline values: CDR1 SGDLS, CDR2 YYNGEE. The CDR3 reads CASSVEGRGTDTQYF. CDR3 bases: TGTGCCAGCAGCGTAGAAGGGAGAGGCACAGATACGCAGTATTTT.

V is TRBV9 and J is TRBJ2-2; a weak D match, TRBD1 (5 bases). The CDR3 is made up of 14 amino acids. Germline V gene lookup returns CDR1 SGDLS and CDR2 YYNGEE. Trimming cost V 3 bases and J 6 bases, with 12 bases left between them. This chain's CDR3 is CASSARAGPGELFF. CDR3 coding DNA: TGTGCCAGCAGCGCAAGAGCAGGGCCCGGGGAGCTGTTTTTT.

This rearrangement joins TRBV4-1 to TRBJ2-1; the D is unclear. Trimming took off 0 bases at V and 5 bases at J, with 8 bases between the two ends. The CDR3 is 14 amino acids. Germline V gene data show CDR1 as MGHRA and CDR2 as YSYEKL. The CDR3 here is CASSQEPSDNEQFF. CDR3 nucleotide sequence: TGCGCCAGCAGCCAAGAACCCAGTGACAATGAGCAGTTCTTC.

This clone appeared once. The same CDR3 arises from other DNA sequences in this sample as well. The rearrangement uses TRBV28 and TRBJ1-5; the match to TRBD1 covers 8 bases. The CDR3 covers 13 residues. Germline CDR1 and CDR2: MDHEN and SYDVKM. V lost 6 bases, J lost 7 bases, and 5 bases stayed unmatched. The CDR3 spells CASRTGARQPQHF. CDR3 DNA sequence: TGTGCCAGCAGGACAGGGGCTCGGCAGCCCCAGCATTTT. The complete variable domain, with remaining parts taken from reference TRBV28 and TRBJ1-5, reads DVKVTQSSRYLVKRTGEKVFLECVQDMDHENMFWYRQDPGLGLRLIYFSYDVKMKEKGDIPEGYSVSREKKERFSLILESASTNQTSMYLCASRTGARQPQHFGDGTRLSIL.

The rearrangement links TRBV6-1 to TRBJ1-5, with TRBD1 matching over 9 bases. V lost 6 bases, J lost 4 bases, and 4 bases stayed unmatched. Germline lookup yields CDR1 MNHNS and CDR2 SASEGT. The CDR3 consists of 14 residues. The CDR3 nucleotides are TGTGCCAGCAGGGGGGACAGGGTAAATCAGCCCCAGCATTTT. This gives the protein CASRGDRVNQPQHF.

This clone was detected once. The chain links TRBV5-8 to TRBJ1-1; TRBD1 aligns across 7 bases. V was pared by 1 base and J by 6 bases, with 6 bases of the junction left unmatched. CDR3 size: 14 residues. Germline CDR1 and CDR2: SGHTS and YDEGEE. CDR3 DNA sequence: TGTGCCAGCAGCTTGAACAGGGGAGTCGCTGAAGCTTTCTTT. This translates into CASSLNRGVAEAFF.

V is TRBV10-1 and J is TRBJ1-2, with TRBD1 matching 9 bases. V dropped 6 bases and J dropped 2; count of bases not matched to a gene: 7. Germline V gene sequence: CDR1 WNHNN, CDR2 SYGVQD (reference sequence). This CDR3 spans 15 amino acids. The CDR3, as DNA: TGCGCCAGCAGCTTGACCGGGACAGGGAACTATGGCTACACCTTC. This codes for CASSLTGTGNYGYTF.

This sequence joins TRBV7-3 and TRBJ2-2, with TRBD2 matching over 12 bases. CDR3 size: 16 residues. J was trimmed by 6 bases and V by 5 bases; bases with no gene match: 7. CDR1 and CDR2 (germline): SGHTA, FQGTGA. The CDR3 loop reads CASSLTSGSPPGELFF. The CDR3, as DNA: TGTGCCAGCAGCCTGACTAGCGGGAGCCCCCCCGGGGAGCTGTTTTTT.

The V call is TRBV7-9, the J call TRBJ1-2, with 12 bases aligning to TRBD1. The V gene's germline CDR1 is SEHNR and CDR2 FQNEAQ (reference sequence). V lost 0 bases, J lost 7 bases, and 3 bases stayed unmatched. This CDR3 spans 15 amino acids. CDR3 amino acids: CASSLAGQGAFGYTF. CDR3 nucleotides: TGTGCCAGCAGCTTAGCGGGACAGGGGGCGTTTGGCTACACCTTC. Together with reference TRBV7-9 and TRBJ1-2, the CDR3 gives the full variable domain: DTGVSQNPRHKITKRGQNVTFRCDPISEHNRLYWYRQTLGQGPEFLTYFQNEAQLEKSRLLSDRFSAERPKGSFSTLEIQRTEQGDSAMYLCASSLAGQGAFGYTFGSGTRLTVV.

V and J are TRBV9 and TRBJ2-7, with 10 bases fitting TRBD2. J gave up 3 bases and V 4 bases, and 4 bases lay outside the gene matches. Per the germline V gene, CDR1 is SGDLS and CDR2 is YYNGEE. The CDR3 extends over 14 amino acids. CDR3 loop: CASSFPSGSYEQYF. In nucleotides, the CDR3 is TGTGCCAGCAGCTTCCCTAGCGGGAGCTACGAGCAGTACTTC.

The rearrangement links TRBV11-3 to TRBJ2-7; 9 positions agree with TRBD1. CDR3 length: 14 residues. Germline loops: CDR1 SGHNT, CDR2 YENEEA. The ends lost 1 base at V and 6 bases at J; junction bases unmatched: 4. CDR3 protein: CASSLGTGVSEQYF. The CDR3 DNA follows: TGTGCCAGCAGCTTAGGGACAGGGGTAAGCGAGCAGTACTTC.

The CDR3 region is CASRSGQGLAGSAEQYF. In DNA, the CDR3 is TGTGCCAGCAGATCGGGACAGGGACTAGCGGGAAGTGCCGAGCAGTACTTC. V is TRBV2 and J is TRBJ2-7, with 13 bases matching TRBD2. The V gene's germline CDR1 is SNHLY and CDR2 FYNNEI. The CDR3 is made up of 17 amino acids. V shed 6 bases, J shed 6 bases, and the junction held 14 bases outside the gene matches.

This chain joins TRBV10-3 and TRBJ2-5, with D possibly TRBD2 on 6 matching bases. The length of the CDR3 is 16 residues. V was cut by 10 bases and J by 1 base, with 22 bases left in between. Germline lookup yields CDR1 ENHRY and CDR2 SYGVKD. The CDR3, as DNA: TGTGCCACCAAGGGGATGGGGGGAGTGGCCCAAGAGACCCAGTACTTC. This sequence encodes CATKGMGGVAQETQYF.

The V call is TRBV5-6, the J call TRBJ1-3; 9 bases are shared with TRBD1. CDR1 is SGHDT, CDR2 YYEEEE, per germline. The CDR3 covers 13 residues. Trimming cost V 3 bases and J 8 bases; bases outside gene matches: 3. The CDR3, as DNA: TGTGCCAGCAGCTGGGACAGGGAAGACACCATATATTTT. This translates into CASSWDREDTIYF. Based on the CDR3 plus reference TRBV5-6 and TRBJ1-3, the full variable domain is DAGVTQSPTHLIKTRGQQVTLRCSPKSGHDTVSWYQQALGQGPQFIFQYYEEEERQRGNFPDRFSGHQFPNYSSELNVNALLLGDSALYLCASSWDREDTIYFGEGSWLTVV.

This clone has only a few counts. This rearrangement joins TRBV7-9 to TRBJ1-1; D is unclear. Germline V CDR1 and CDR2: SEHNR, FQNEAQ (reference sequence). The CDR3 has 13 residues. The germline V and J ends were trimmed by 3 bases and 2 bases, with 7 bases remaining between them. CDR3 in DNA: TGTGCCAGCAGCTTTGTGGGCAACACTGAAGCTTTCTTT. Protein product: CASSFVGNTEAFF.

This chain links TRBV5-4 with TRBJ2-1; 7 positions agree with TRBD2. V lost 4 bases to trimming and J lost 7 bases; unmatched junction nucleotides: 11. The CDR3 contains 15 residues. Germline V gene lookup returns CDR1 SGHNT and CDR2 YYREEE (reference sequence). The CDR3 spells CASSGAGNGKNEQFF. The CDR3 coding sequence is TGTGCCAGCAGCGGAGCGGGAAATGGGAAAAATGAGCAGTTCTTC.

The chain couples TRBV6-5 to TRBJ2-5; D unresolved. Trimming took off 2 bases at V and 2 bases at J, with 9 bases between the two ends. The V gene's germline CDR1 is MNHEY and CDR2 SVGAGI. The CDR3 extends over 14 amino acids. In DNA, the CDR3 is TGTGCCAGCAGTTACGGAACGGAGCAAGAGACCCAGTACTTC. This codes for CASSYGTEQETQYF.

The gene calls are TRBV11-3 and TRBJ2-7, with D possibly matching TRBD2 (7 bases). V was trimmed by 6 bases and J by 2 bases, leaving 14 bases between them. The CDR3 has 14 residues. The germline gives CDR1 SGHNT, CDR2 YENEEA. CDR3 residues: CASRGEGVTYEQYF. CDR3 DNA: TGTGCCAGCAGGGGGGAGGGGGTCACCTACGAGCAGTACTTC. The full variable domain, rest sourced from reference TRBV11-3 and TRBJ2-7, is EAGVVQSPRYKIIEKKQPVAFWCNPISGHNTLYWYLQNLGQGPELLIRYENEEAVDDSQLPKDRFSAERLKGVDSTLKIQPAELGDSAVYLCASRGEGVTYEQYFGPGTRLTVT.

V is TRBV10-3 and J is TRBJ2-1; 11 nucleotides match TRBD2. This CDR3 has 12 residues. V gave up 6 bases and J gave up 12 bases; unmatched junction bases: 4. Germline V gene lookup returns CDR1 ENHRY and CDR2 SYGVKD. The CDR3 sequence: CAISGTSGGQFF. The CDR3, as DNA: TGTGCCATCAGCGGGACTAGCGGTGGGCAGTTCTTC.